The 16 T cell receptor beta chains listed next were all sequenced from one sample in a study of T cells in Graves' hyperthyroidism and ophthalmopathy. The CDR3 regions of TCR beta were amplified from RNA transcripts. The HTBI set primed first-round TCR CDR3 RT-PCR. TCRdb re-called the multiplex PCR reads through MiXCR, storing one row per CDR3 protein. The sample has around 600,000 distinct CDR3 sequences, approximately 15% seen once. The specimen was blood. These TCRs come from a woman aged 18-30 years with Graves' ophthalmopathy.

The V gene is TRBV19, the J gene TRBJ2-1; the D is unclear. Germline CDR1 reads LNHDA; CDR2 reads SQIVND (reference sequence). Trimming removed 2 bases from V and 8 bases from J, with 7 bases in between. This CDR3 contains 12 residues. CDR3 DNA: TGTGCCAGTAGTATAAGGGTTGATGAGCAGTTCTTC. It encodes CASSIRVDEQFF.

This clonotype was seen ten or more times. The V gene is TRBV27, the J gene TRBJ2-7, with D possibly TRBD2 on 6 matching bases. Germline CDR1 is MNHEY and CDR2 is SMNVEV (reference sequence). V was clipped by 3 bases and J by 3 bases, with 15 bases between them. CDR3 length equals 15 residues. This CDR3 reads CASSFSIGLNYEQYF. The CDR3 nucleotides read TGTGCCAGCAGTTTTTCCATCGGACTAAACTACGAGCAGTACTTC.

This clonotype was detected ten times or more. The chain joins TRBV6-1 to TRBJ2-1; D gene unclear. V was clipped by 5 bases and J by 5 bases, with 10 bases between them. This CDR3 region has 13 residues. CDR1 is MNHNS, CDR2 SASEGT, per germline. As DNA, the CDR3 is TGTGCCAGCAGTCGAAGGAAAAACAATGAGCAGTTCTTC. The encoded protein is CASSRRKNNEQFF.

At least ten counts were recorded for this clonotype. CDR3: CASTWTGGSSGYTF. CDR3 DNA: TGTGCCAGCACCTGGACAGGGGGCAGCTCTGGCTACACCTTC. The rearrangement uses TRBV28 and TRBJ1-2; 11 bases are a match to TRBD1. The CDR3 is made up of 14 amino acids. Germline loops: CDR1 MDHEN, CDR2 SYDVKM. Trimming removed 7 bases from V and 7 bases from J; junction bases left unmatched: 8.

This clonotype has just a few counts. This rearrangement joins TRBV20-1 to TRBJ2-3, with a tentative D call TRBD2 (6 bases). This CDR3 has 16 amino acids. Trimming took off 0 bases at V and 0 bases at J, with 13 bases between the two ends. CDR1 is DFQATT, CDR2 SNEGSKA, per germline (reference sequence). The CDR3 spells CSARDVLAASTDTQYF. CDR3 sequence (DNA): TGCAGTGCTAGAGACGTATTAGCGGCTAGCACAGATACGCAGTATTTT.

The gene calls are TRBV6-2 or TRBV6-3 and TRBJ1-1, with 8 bases aligning to TRBD1. Unmatched junction bases numbered 5, after V lost 5 bases and J lost 3 bases. Per germline, CDR1 MNHEY and CDR2 SVGEGT. The CDR3 extends over 14 amino acids. The CDR3 region has the DNA TGTGCCAGCAGTCAGGACAGGGCGGACACTGAAGCTTTCTTT. Translated, it gives CASSQDRADTEAFF.

This clonotype has a count of ten or more. The chain links TRBV2 to TRBJ2-1, with D possibly called TRBD1 or TRBD2 (6 bases each). CDR3 length: 16 amino acids. From germline, CDR1 is SNHLY and CDR2 FYNNEI. V dropped 2 bases and J dropped 0 bases, with 11 bases sitting between them. Here the CDR3 reads CASSEKGGSSYNEQFF. CDR3 DNA sequence: TGTGCCAGCAGTGAAAAGGGGGGCAGCTCCTACAATGAGCAGTTCTTC.

This clonotype came up many times. The chain has TRBV27 and TRBJ1-2; TRBD1 agrees at 7 bases. Per germline, CDR1 MNHEY and CDR2 SMNVEV (reference sequence). This CDR3 contains 14 residues. V gave up 0 bases and J gave up 5 bases; unmatched junction bases: 3. The CDR3 DNA reads TGTGCCAGCAGTTTATCCCGGACAGGTTATGGCTACACCTTC. Amino acids: CASSLSRTGYGYTF.

This clonotype was seen ten or more times. The rearrangement joins TRBV28 to TRBJ1-2; D not resolved. This CDR3 has 12 amino acids. CDR1 is MDHEN, CDR2 SYDVKM, per germline. The V end was cut by 2 bases, the J end by 4 bases, with 5 bases between. CDR3 residues: CASSLRAYGYTF. In nucleotides, the CDR3 is TGTGCCAGCAGTTTAAGGGCCTATGGCTACACCTTC.

This clonotype was recorded a few times. The chain joins TRBV7-6 to TRBJ1-6, with D unresolved. Germline-derived CDR1 and CDR2 are SGHVS and FNYEAQ. CDR3 size: 14 residues. V lost 6 bases to trimming and J lost 5 bases, with 11 bases between them. CDR3 coding DNA: TGTGCCAGCAGGGCGGGATTCGATAATTCACCCCTCCACTTT. Protein sequence: CASRAGFDNSPLHF.

The table lists this clonotype with a few counts. The J gene is TRBJ2-5, the V gene TRBV3-1; 8 positions agree with TRBD2. The CDR3 length is 17 residues. V lost 2 bases and J lost 2; bases outside the gene matches: 10. From germline, CDR1 is LGHDT and CDR2 YNNKEL (reference sequence). CDR3 sequence: CASSQLPGLGKQETQYF. For the CDR3, the DNA is TGTGCCAGCAGCCAATTACCGGGACTAGGGAAACAAGAGACCCAGTACTTC.

This clonotype has at least ten counts. This sequence joins TRBV20-1 and TRBJ1-5; 7 positions agree with TRBD1. Germline CDR1 reads DFQATT; CDR2 reads SNEGSKA (reference sequence). Losses at the gene ends were 6 bases for V and 2 bases for J; bases not matched to a gene: 7. This CDR3 has 14 residues. This chain's CDR3 is CSAALRGGNQPQHF. The CDR3 DNA sequence: TGCAGTGCGGCCCTCAGGGGGGGCAATCAGCCCCAGCATTTT.

The table lists this clonotype with many counts. V gene TRBV6-1 combines with J gene TRBJ2-7, with D maybe TRBD2 (5 bases). CDR1 is MNHNS and CDR2 is SASEGT in the germline V gene. Trimming pared 5 bases from V and 2 bases from J, leaving 19 bases between. The CDR3 is made up of 16 amino acids. CDR3 sequence reads: CASSYGRGPATYEQYF. CDR3 nucleotides: TGTGCCAGCAGTTACGGTCGGGGTCCAGCGACCTACGAGCAGTACTTC.

This chain connects TRBV4-3 to TRBJ2-7; the D gene is possibly TRBD2 (5 bases). Between the trimmed V and J ends, which lost 0 bases and 3 bases, there was a span of 12 bases. Germline-derived CDR1 and CDR2 are LGHNA and YSLEER. CDR3 length: 15 amino acids. The CDR3 region has the DNA TGCGCCAGCAGCCAAGATGCTGGACTGATCTACGAGCAGTACTTC. Protein: CASSQDAGLIYEQYF.

This clonotype was detected a few times. The chain uses TRBV4-1 and TRBJ2-7, with 8 nucleotides matching TRBD1. There are 15 residues in the CDR3. Unmatched junction bases numbered 5, after V lost 1 base and J lost 3 bases. CDR1 MGHRA and CDR2 YSYEKL come from the germline V gene. CDR3 sequence reads: CASSQVSQGGYEQYF. The DNA for the CDR3 is TGCGCCAGCAGCCAAGTTTCACAGGGGGGCTACGAGCAGTACTTC.

This clonotype appeared a few times. The rearrangement links TRBV20-1 to TRBJ1-1, with 7 nucleotides matching TRBD1. Trimming took 5 bases from V and 5 from J; bases not matched to a gene: 5. In germline, CDR1 is DFQATT, CDR2 SNEGSKA (reference sequence). This CDR3 region has 12 residues. CDR3 sequence: CSAFDRVTEAFF. The CDR3 DNA follows: TGCAGTGCTTTTGACAGGGTTACTGAAGCTTTCTTT.